The 21 T cell receptor beta chains in this list originate from one sample, sequenced in a study of cytomegalovirus exposure and HLA in healthy donors. 60 Vbeta and 13 Jbeta primers were used in PCR. The table came from immunoSEQ multiplex PCR; TCRdb's copy has only in-frame clones and leaves some out. Altogether 30,000 to 40,000 clones are present, 65% to 85% being singletons, with the ten largest covering less than 10%. Sequencing was performed on PBMCs. Receptors were obtained from a woman aged 25 to 39 in good health and CMV-seropositive.

V and J are TRBV6-5 and TRBJ2-1; D remains unclear. The V end was cut by 8 bases, the J end by 3 bases, with 8 bases between. From germline, CDR1 is MNHEY and CDR2 SVGAGI. This CDR3 is 12 amino acids long. The CDR3 nucleotides read TGTGCCAGCGGCCGGGTCTACAATGAGCAGTTCTTC. This gives the protein CASGRVYNEQFF.

The CDR3 nucleotides read TGTGCCAGCAGTCGTCAACTAGCGGGAGGATCCAAAAACATTCAGTACTTC. It encodes CASSRQLAGGSKNIQYF. The chain recombines TRBV27 with TRBJ2-4; 12 bases line up with TRBD2. Per the germline V gene, CDR1 is MNHEY and CDR2 is SMNVEV (reference sequence). This CDR3 spans 17 amino acids. V was pared by 5 bases and J by 2 bases, with 7 bases of the junction left unmatched.

Concerning this clone itself: Germline and junction disagree at one end, which may indicate a read error. The same CDR3 is also encoded by other DNA sequences in this sample. The CDR3, as DNA: TGCGCCAGCAGCCAAGAGGGGCCGGGCTATGGCTACACTTTC. This translates into CASSQEGPGYGYTF. The chain couples TRBV4-1 to TRBJ1-2; a possible D gene is TRBD1 (5 bases). This CDR3 is built from 14 residues. Germline V CDR1 and CDR2: MGHRA, YSYEKL.

J is TRBJ1-2 and V is TRBV7-9; 7 nucleotides align to TRBD1. From germline, CDR1 is SEHNR and CDR2 FQNEAQ (reference sequence). This CDR3 spans 12 amino acids. V was clipped by 3 bases and J by 8 bases; unmatched bases: 3. The CDR3 coding sequence is TGTGCCAGCAGCTTGGACAGGTGCGGCTACACCTTC. Translation: CASSLDRCGYTF.

J is TRBJ1-1 and V is TRBV27, with D uncertain. The V end lost 6 bases, the J end lost 1 base, and 18 bases lay between the germline ends. Germline-derived CDR1 and CDR2 are MNHEY and SMNVEV (reference sequence). The CDR3 has 16 amino acids. DNA for the CDR3: TGTGCCAGCAGCTTGTTTGGAAGCGGAGGGAACACTGAAGCTTTCTTT. Its protein is CASSLFGSGGNTEAFF.

The V call is TRBV6-1, the J call TRBJ1-1, with 9 positions matching TRBD1. The trim removed 8 bases at V and 4 bases at J, leaving 8 bases unmatched. This CDR3 contains 14 residues. Germline CDR1 and CDR2: MNHNS and SASEGT. CDR3 amino acids: CASLGTGRSTEAFF. The CDR3 bases are TGTGCCAGCCTTGGGACAGGGAGATCCACTGAAGCTTTCTTT.

This clone has more than one count but fewer than ten. The rearrangement joins TRBV11-2 to TRBJ1-1; 8 bases fit TRBD1. J was trimmed by 0 bases and V by 9 bases; bases with no gene match: 9. The CDR3 is 15 amino acids. The germline V gene encodes CDR1 SGHAT and CDR2 FQNNGV. CDR3 in amino acids: CASRGKGQVNTEAFF. In DNA form, the CDR3 reads TGTGCCAGTAGGGGCAAGGGACAGGTGAACACTGAAGCTTTCTTT.

The V call is TRBV9, the J call TRBJ1-1; a possible D gene is TRBD1 (5 bases). V lost 4 bases and J lost 4, with 17 bases in between. The germline V gene has CDR1 SGDLS and CDR2 YYNGEE. The CDR3 is made up of 15 amino acids. CDR3 sequence: CASSPHAQGGTEAFF. The CDR3 DNA sequence: TGTGCCAGCAGCCCGCATGCCCAGGGTGGCACTGAAGCTTTCTTT.

V gene TRBV18 combines with J gene TRBJ2-1; 7 positions match TRBD2. V gave up 2 bases and J gave up 4 bases; unmatched junction bases: 14. This CDR3 is 18 amino acids long. Germline V lookup: CDR1 KGHSH, CDR2 LQKENI. The CDR3 region is CASSPNDLGGRSYNEQFF. In DNA, the CDR3 is TGTGCCAGCTCACCAAATGACTTGGGCGGGAGAAGTTACAATGAGCAGTTCTTC.

The rearrangement uses TRBV30 and TRBJ2-5; 7 bases align to TRBD1. The CDR3 consists of 14 residues. V shed 1 base, J shed 5 bases, and the junction held 7 bases outside the gene matches. CDR1 is GTSNPN, CDR2 SVGIG, per germline (reference sequence). CDR3 loop: CAWSAGQPWETQYF. The CDR3, as DNA: TGTGCCTGGAGTGCGGGACAGCCCTGGGAGACCCAGTACTTC.

The chain links TRBV7-9 to TRBJ2-2; tentatively, D is TRBD2 (6 bases). Germline lookup yields CDR1 SEHNR and CDR2 FQNEAQ (reference sequence). The germline V and J ends were trimmed by 3 bases and 4 bases, with 15 bases remaining between them. The CDR3 is made up of 16 amino acids. For the CDR3, the DNA is TGTGCCAGCAGCTTTCCTAGCGACGGCACCACCGGGGAGCTGTTTTTT. Its protein product is CASSFPSDGTTGELFF.

The chain recombines TRBV12-5 with TRBJ1-4, with D unresolved. The CDR3 is 12 residues long. CDR1 and CDR2 (germline): LGHNT, FRNRAP. V lost 3 bases to trimming and J lost 5 bases, with 4 bases between them. CDR3 protein: CASGLSNEKLFF. For the CDR3, the DNA is TGTGCTAGTGGTTTATCAAATGAAAAACTGTTTTTT.

The chain employs TRBV19 and TRBJ2-7, with 13 nucleotides matching TRBD2. V shed 7 bases, J shed 2 bases, and the junction held 8 bases outside the gene matches. CDR3 length equals 16 residues. Germline assignment: CDR1 LNHDA and CDR2 SQIVND (reference sequence). The CDR3 sequence: CASTNGGTSGAYEQYF. For the CDR3, the DNA is TGTGCCAGTACCAATGGAGGGACTAGCGGGGCCTACGAGCAGTACTTC.

J is TRBJ1-4 and V is TRBV19; no clear D. The V gene lost 3 bases and the J gene lost 0 bases, with 8 bases spanning the gap. Per the germline V gene, CDR1 is LNHDA and CDR2 is SQIVND (reference sequence). This CDR3 comprises 15 residues. The CDR3 DNA reads as TGTGCCAGTAGTATGAGGGATACAACTAATGAAAAACTGTTTTTT. Protein sequence: CASSMRDTTNEKLFF.

The rearrangement uses TRBV4-2 and TRBJ2-3; 14 nucleotides align to TRBD2. The germline CDR1 and CDR2 sequences are LGHNA and YNFKEQ. With 0 bases clipped from V and 5 bases from J, the junction kept 4 bases outside the gene matches. This CDR3 spans 17 amino acids. The CDR3 DNA follows: TGTGCCAGCAGCCAAGAAGGGACTAGCGGGGGCCGAGATACGCAGTATTTT. It yields the protein CASSQEGTSGGRDTQYF.

This sequence joins TRBV7-2 and TRBJ2-1; the match to TRBD2 covers 10 bases. J lost 10 bases, V lost 3 bases, and 6 bases had no gene match. Germline loops: CDR1 SGHTA, CDR2 FQGNSA. This CDR3 is 14 amino acids long. CDR3 in amino acids: CASSFSGGAREQFF. Here the CDR3 DNA reads TGTGCCAGCAGCTTCAGCGGGGGGGCGAGGGAGCAGTTCTTC.

The chain joins TRBV9 to TRBJ2-3; the D gene is possibly TRBD1 (6 bases). V was trimmed by 4 bases and J by 1 base, leaving 16 bases between them. Germline CDR1 reads SGDLS; CDR2 reads YYNGEE. CDR3 length: 16 amino acids. CDR3 sequence (DNA): TGTGCCAGCAGCCGGGACACACCTAGGGGCACAGATACGCAGTATTTT. Translation: CASSRDTPRGTDTQYF.

This chain connects TRBV5-1 to TRBJ2-5; 7 bases map to TRBD1. Germline V gene lookup returns CDR1 SGHRS and CDR2 YFSETQ. CDR3 length equals 15 residues. The V and J ends lost 0 bases and 6 bases, in that order; junction bases with no gene match: 8. The DNA for the CDR3 is TGCGCCAGCAGCTTGGCGATCGACAGGGAAAAGACCCAGTACTTC. This sequence encodes CASSLAIDREKTQYF.

This clone was observed a handful of times. This chain joins TRBV4-1 and TRBJ2-3; 7 bases fit TRBD2. J gave up 4 bases and V 4 bases, and 11 bases lay outside the gene matches. CDR1 is MGHRA, CDR2 YSYEKL, per germline. The CDR3 is 16 amino acids. The CDR3 spells CASSRGTTPESDTQYF. In nucleotides, the CDR3 is TGCGCCAGCAGCCGCGGGACTACCCCCGAGTCAGATACGCAGTATTTT.

The chain carries TRBV19 and TRBJ1-4; D gene ambiguous. The germline V and J ends were trimmed by 0 bases and 10 bases, with 12 bases remaining between them. Germline-derived CDR1 and CDR2 are LNHDA and SQIVND (reference sequence). CDR3 length: 14 amino acids. Here the CDR3 DNA reads TGTGCCAGTAGTATAGAGCCAGGTTTCGGAAAACTGTTTTTT. Its translation is CASSIEPGFGKLFF.

The chain joins TRBV19 to TRBJ2-7; 7 positions agree with TRBD1. The CDR3 is 14 residues long. Unmatched junction bases numbered 8, after V lost 3 bases and J lost 6 bases. CDR1 and CDR2 from the germline V gene are LNHDA and SQIVND (reference sequence). The CDR3 coding sequence is TGTGCCAGTAGTATTTGGCCAGGGGGTTGCGAGCAGTACTTC. Protein sequence: CASSIWPGGCEQYF.